These 27 T cell receptor beta chains originate from one sample sequenced in a study of T cells in Graves' hyperthyroidism and ophthalmopathy. It was RNA transcripts that yielded the amplified TCR beta CDR3 regions. When the TCR CDR3 underwent first-round RT-PCR, the HTBI primer set was used. TCRdb analysed the multiplex PCR reads with MiXCR anew, one entry per CDR3 protein. This sample has 300,000 to 450,000 distinct CDR3 sequences, with 15% found just once. Sequencing was done on a sample of blood. The receptors stem from a young woman with Graves' hyperthyroidism.

This chain connects TRBV30 to TRBJ1-3, with D possibly TRBD1 on 6 matching bases. CDR1 is GTSNPN and CDR2 is SVGIG in the germline V gene (reference sequence). V was trimmed by 3 bases and J by 0 bases, leaving 9 bases between them. This CDR3 is 14 amino acids long. The CDR3 coding sequence is TGTGCCTGGAGGGGGGGACACTCTGGAAACACCATATATTTT. It codes for CAWRGGHSGNTIYF. The whole variable domain, filled in from reference TRBV30 and TRBJ1-3, reads SQTIHQWPATLVQPVGSPLSLECTVEGTSNPNLYWYRQAAGRGLQLLFYSVGIGQISSEVPQNLSASRPQDRQFILSSKKLLLSDSGFYLCAWRGGHSGNTIYFGEGSWLTVV.

The CDR3 protein is CASSYGLAGPPYEQYF. Written as DNA, the CDR3 is TGTGCCAGCAGTTACGGGCTAGCGGGGCCTCCCTACGAGCAGTACTTC. The V gene is TRBV6-5, the J gene TRBJ2-7, with 9 nucleotides matching TRBD2. CDR3 length: 16 amino acids. Losses at the gene ends were 2 bases for V and 2 bases for J; bases not matched to a gene: 7. Germline V CDR1 and CDR2: MNHEY, SVGAGI.

This clonotype was counted at least ten times. The chain is built from TRBV6-1 and TRBJ2-3; D not certain. Germline V gene data show CDR1 as MNHNS and CDR2 as SASEGT. This CDR3 is 15 amino acids long. V was pared by 6 bases and J by 2 bases, with 15 bases between. CDR3 nucleotide sequence: TGTGCCAGCAGCAGTGCGTCCCACACCACAGATACGCAGTATTTT. Its translation: CASSSASHTTDTQYF.

This clonotype was recorded a few times. V usage is TRBV10-1 and J usage is TRBJ2-2; maybe TRBD2 (6 bases). This CDR3 is 15 amino acids long. In germline, CDR1 is WNHNN, CDR2 SYGVQD (reference sequence). The ends were cut back, 5 bases at V and 3 bases at J, with 13 bases in the middle. The CDR3 DNA follows: TGCGCCAGCAGTTCCCGGCGGGGTGACACCGGGGAGCTGTTTTTT. Residues: CASSSRRGDTGELFF.

This chain uses TRBV5-8 with TRBJ2-7; 9 bases line up with TRBD1. The V and J ends lost 2 bases and 3 bases, in that order; junction bases with no gene match: 6. Per the germline V gene, CDR1 is SGHTS and CDR2 is YDEGEE. The CDR3 consists of 15 residues. For the CDR3, the DNA is TGTGCCAGCAGCTTTGGGACAGGGTACGACTACGAGCAGTACTTC. It translates to CASSFGTGYDYEQYF.

This clonotype was observed at least ten times. The CDR3 region has the DNA TGTGCCAGCTCACCACCGAGGGGCGGGTCCACTGAAGCTTTCTTT. Its translation is CASSPPRGGSTEAFF. The chain carries TRBV18 and TRBJ1-1; weak D call: TRBD1 (5 bases). Trimming pared 0 bases from V and 4 bases from J, leaving 12 bases between. Looked up from germline, CDR1 is KGHSH and CDR2 is LQKENI. This CDR3 has 15 residues.

This clonotype came up a few times. The gene calls are TRBV7-9 and TRBJ2-6, with TRBD1 as a possible D gene (6 bases). The CDR3 is made up of 17 amino acids. Trimming removed 7 bases from V and 0 bases from J, with 16 bases in between. Germline-derived CDR1 and CDR2 are SEHNR and FQNEAQ (reference sequence). CDR3 sequence reads: CASTPLDSPSGANVLTF. As DNA, the CDR3 is TGTGCCAGCACCCCTTTGGACAGTCCCTCTGGGGCCAACGTCCTGACTTTC.

The chain combines TRBV20-1 with TRBJ2-1; 7 nucleotides line up with TRBD1. Germline CDR1 and CDR2: DFQATT and SNEGSKA (reference sequence). The CDR3 is 16 amino acids. The J segment lost 4 bases and the V segment lost 1 base, leaving 10 bases of the junction unmatched. The CDR3, as DNA: TGCAGTGCTAGAGGGCAGGGGGTGATATTTTACAATGAGCAGTTCTTC. It translates to CSARGQGVIFYNEQFF.

The V and J genes are TRBV28 and TRBJ2-3, with 10 bases that match TRBD2. Per germline, CDR1 MDHEN and CDR2 SYDVKM. Unmatched junction bases numbered 10, after V lost 10 bases and J lost 0 bases. This CDR3 spans 16 amino acids. As DNA, the CDR3 is TGTGCCACCGAGATTTATAGCGGGGGGAGCACAGATACGCAGTATTTT. Translating it yields CATEIYSGGSTDTQYF.

Many counts were recorded for this clonotype. The chain links TRBV2 to TRBJ2-5, with 8 bases lining up with TRBD2. Germline V gene lookup returns CDR1 SNHLY and CDR2 FYNNEI. Unmatched junction bases numbered 10, after V lost 3 bases and J lost 4 bases. CDR3 size: 16 residues. The CDR3 loop is CASSDMYGAGGETQYF. Written as DNA, the CDR3 is TGTGCCAGCAGTGACATGTACGGTGCGGGAGGAGAGACCCAGTACTTC.

This clonotype was observed a single time. This may be a read error, as it is one base from a much larger clone. The genes are TRBV6-5 and TRBJ2-5, with 9 bases fitting TRBD2. CDR1 is MNHEY, CDR2 SVGAGI, per germline. The CDR3 runs to 17 residues. The CDR3 region is CASSYPLSSGGQEAQYF. The CDR3 DNA sequence: TGTGCCAGCAGTTACCCCTTGTCGAGCGGGGGGCAAGAGGCCCAGTACTTC.

This clonotype has a handful of counts. The gene calls are TRBV7-9 and TRBJ2-4; D uncertain. Per the germline V gene, CDR1 is SEHNR and CDR2 is FQNEAQ (reference sequence). V lost 5 bases and J 8 bases, leaving 22 bases between the germline ends. CDR3 length: 16 residues. CDR3 sequence reads: CASSPGVLSQKDIQYF. Written as DNA, the CDR3 is TGTGCCAGCAGCCCCGGTGTGCTGAGCCAAAAAGACATTCAGTACTTC.

This clonotype was found many times. This chain connects TRBV3-1 to TRBJ2-1; possibly TRBD1 or TRBD2 for D (5 bases each). This CDR3 has 16 residues. V was trimmed by 1 base and J by 7 bases, leaving 17 bases between them. Germline assignment: CDR1 LGHDT and CDR2 YNNKEL (reference sequence). This chain's CDR3 is CASSQVSRGRRNEQFF. The CDR3 bases are TGTGCCAGCAGCCAAGTATCGAGGGGACGTAGGAATGAGCAGTTCTTC.

This clonotype occurred many times. The genes are TRBV3-1 and TRBJ2-3; D is undetermined. V gave up 1 base and J gave up 6 bases, with 8 bases separating them. CDR1 is LGHDT and CDR2 is YNNKEL in the germline V gene (reference sequence). This CDR3 is 13 amino acids long. The CDR3 DNA sequence: TGTGCCAGCAGCCAAGCCCCCCCGGATACGCAGTATTTT. Its protein product is CASSQAPPDTQYF.

The chain couples TRBV5-1 to TRBJ1-2; 10 bases align to TRBD1. Germline values: CDR1 SGHRS, CDR2 YFSETQ. Trimming took 6 bases from V and 8 from J; bases not matched to a gene: 22. The CDR3 covers 18 residues. CDR3 protein: CASKDSRSGGQGPVGYTF. DNA of the CDR3: TGCGCCAGCAAGGATAGTAGGAGCGGGGGACAGGGGCCCGTCGGCTACACCTTC.

Ten or more counts support this clonotype. The chain is built from TRBV6-1 and TRBJ2-7; unclear D gene. The CDR3 is 13 residues long. V was pared by 8 bases and J by 3 bases, with 14 bases between. From germline, CDR1 is MNHNS and CDR2 SASEGT. DNA of the CDR3: TGTGCCAGCCGAGACTTCGGGTTCTACGAGCAGTACTTC. This sequence encodes CASRDFGFYEQYF.

The rearrangement uses TRBV7-9 and TRBJ2-2; D is undetermined. CDR3 length: 16 residues. Germline V lookup: CDR1 SEHNR, CDR2 FQNEAQ (reference sequence). Trimming removed 5 bases from V and 6 bases from J, with 19 bases in between. This CDR3 reads CASSPNVEVSAGELFF. Here the CDR3 DNA reads TGTGCCAGCAGCCCGAACGTTGAGGTTTCGGCCGGGGAGCTGTTTTTT.

This clonotype was recorded a few times. V and J are TRBV9 and TRBJ1-4; TRBD1 aligns across 8 bases. Germline values: CDR1 SGDLS, CDR2 YYNGEE. V shed 4 bases, J shed 7 bases, and the junction held 6 bases outside the gene matches. There are 14 residues in the CDR3. DNA for the CDR3: TGTGCCAGCAGCCCCCGGACAGGGAGTGAAAAACTGTTTTTT. Protein: CASSPRTGSEKLFF.

This clonotype has more than one count but fewer than ten. The gene calls are TRBV9 and TRBJ2-7, with a weak D call TRBD1 (5 bases). CDR3 length: 16 residues. V lost 0 bases and J 6 bases, leaving 19 bases between the germline ends. The germline CDR1 and CDR2 sequences are SGDLS and YYNGEE. The CDR3 sequence: CASSVGATVGPGEQYF. CDR3 nucleotide sequence: TGTGCCAGCAGCGTAGGCGCGACAGTGGGCCCGGGCGAGCAGTACTTC.

The table lists this clonotype with many counts. The V and J genes are TRBV7-6 and TRBJ2-3, with 7 bases that match TRBD1. Germline V gene lookup returns CDR1 SGHVS and CDR2 FNYEAQ. V was pared by 1 base and J by 4 bases, with 26 bases of the junction left unmatched. This CDR3 spans 22 amino acids. The CDR3 spells CASSLVPLTPGTVLTGPDTQYF. CDR3 coding DNA: TGTGCCAGCAGCTTAGTACCCCTTACTCCCGGGACAGTTCTCACCGGGCCAGATACGCAGTATTTT.

The chain has TRBV15 and TRBJ2-7; 10 bases map to TRBD2. The V and J ends lost 0 bases and 3 bases, in that order; junction bases with no gene match: 5. This CDR3 contains 16 residues. Germline values: CDR1 LNHNV, CDR2 YYDKDF (reference sequence). The CDR3 DNA reads as TGTGCCACCAGCAGAGAGGGTCCTAGCGGGAGCTACGAGCAGTACTTC. Translation: CATSREGPSGSYEQYF.

This clonotype has more than one count but fewer than ten. The junction does not match germline at one end; this may be a read error. V is TRBV12-3 or TRBV12-4 and J is TRBJ2-3, with D hard to call. The CDR3 loop spans 16 amino acids. The CDR3 is CANSSAEISSTDTQYF. In DNA form, the CDR3 reads TGTGCCAACAGTTCCGCAGAGATATCTAGCACAGATACGCAGTATTTT.

This rearrangement joins TRBV7-9 to TRBJ1-1; D call uncertain. Germline values: CDR1 SEHNR, CDR2 FQNEAQ (reference sequence). CDR3 length: 14 amino acids. Trimming stripped 2 bases from V and 1 base from J, with 8 bases between. CDR3 sequence: CASSLPAGNTEAFF. The DNA for the CDR3 is TGTGCCAGCAGCTTACCCGCAGGGAACACTGAAGCTTTCTTT.

In its sample, this clonotype was seen a few times. The chain uses TRBV18 and TRBJ2-3; TRBD1 agrees at 9 bases. Per germline, CDR1 KGHSH and CDR2 LQKENI. Trimming took 1 base from V and 4 from J; bases not matched to a gene: 6. CDR3 length equals 16 residues. The CDR3 region has the DNA TGTGCCAGCTCACCACTCGTGACAGGGGGAGCAGATACGCAGTATTTT. This encodes CASSPLVTGGADTQYF.

Ten or more counts support this clonotype. The chain couples TRBV20-1 to TRBJ2-7; 8 nucleotides match TRBD1. Germline values: CDR1 DFQATT, CDR2 SNEGSKA (reference sequence). The junction had 7 bases not matched to a gene; V was cut back by 6 bases and J by 0 bases. This CDR3 has 14 amino acids. Here the CDR3 reads CSATGVPSSYEQYF. CDR3 in DNA: TGCAGTGCGACAGGGGTCCCCAGCTCCTACGAGCAGTACTTC.

This clonotype has only a few counts. The CDR3 DNA reads TGTGCCAGCAGCTTAGTGATTGCAGGGTACACAGATACGCAGTATTTT. Amino acid sequence: CASSLVIAGYTDTQYF. The chain recombines TRBV11-2 with TRBJ2-3, with D perhaps matching TRBD1 (5 bases). Germline values: CDR1 SGHAT, CDR2 FQNNGV. V lost 1 base to trimming and J lost 2 bases, with 13 bases between them. The CDR3 extends over 16 amino acids.

This clonotype was seen ten or more times. This sequence joins TRBV6-1 and TRBJ2-1; D is undetermined. The V end was cut by 2 bases, the J end by 2 bases, with 7 bases between. Germline CDR1 MNHNS, CDR2 SASEGT. The CDR3 is 14 amino acids. CDR3 nucleotide sequence: TGTGCCAGCAGTGAACAGGTGGCCTACAATGAGCAGTTCTTC. Residues: CASSEQVAYNEQFF.